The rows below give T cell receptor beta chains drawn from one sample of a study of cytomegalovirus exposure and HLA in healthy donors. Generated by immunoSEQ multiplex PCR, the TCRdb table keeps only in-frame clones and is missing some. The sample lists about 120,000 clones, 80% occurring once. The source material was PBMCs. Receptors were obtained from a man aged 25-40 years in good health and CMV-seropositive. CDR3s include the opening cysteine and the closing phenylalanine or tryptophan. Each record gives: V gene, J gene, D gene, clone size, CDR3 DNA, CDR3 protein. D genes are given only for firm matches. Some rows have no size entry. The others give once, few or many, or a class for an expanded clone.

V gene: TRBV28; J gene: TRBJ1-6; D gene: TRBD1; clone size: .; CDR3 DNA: TGTGCCAGCAGTTTAGGGGGACAGGGGGGGGTACCCCTCCACTTT; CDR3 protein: CASSLGGQGGVPLHF
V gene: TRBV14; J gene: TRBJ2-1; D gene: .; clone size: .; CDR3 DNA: TGTGCCAGCAGCCAAGAGCGTGGGCGAAAAGGAAATGAGCAGTTCTTC; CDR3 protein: CASSQERGRKGNEQFF
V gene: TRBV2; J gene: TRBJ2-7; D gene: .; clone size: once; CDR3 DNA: TGTGCCAGCACCCGTAAGGAGAGCTCCTACGAGCAGTACTTC; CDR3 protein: CASTRKESSYEQYF
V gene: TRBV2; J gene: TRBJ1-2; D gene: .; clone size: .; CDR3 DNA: TGTGCCAGCACCCCGGGGGACCCGTATGGCTACACCTTC; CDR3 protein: CASTPGDPYGYTF
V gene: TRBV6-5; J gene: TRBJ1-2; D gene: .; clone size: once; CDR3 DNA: TGTGCCAGCAGTTACGCCCCTAGCGGCAGAGGTGGCTACACCTTC; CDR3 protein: CASSYAPSGRGGYTF
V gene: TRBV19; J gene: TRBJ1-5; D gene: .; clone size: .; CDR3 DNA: TGTGCCAGTAGTATAGCCACAGGGAGCAATCAGCCCCAGCATTTT; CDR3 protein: CASSIATGSNQPQHF
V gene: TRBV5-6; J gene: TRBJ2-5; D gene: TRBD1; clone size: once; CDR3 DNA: TGTGCCAGCAGGGGACAGGGGAGGGGCTCTGAGCAGTACTTC; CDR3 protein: CASRGQGRGSEQYF
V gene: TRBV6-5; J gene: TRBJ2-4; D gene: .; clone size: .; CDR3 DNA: TGTGCCAGCAGTTACTCAAGGGGCCGGGACATTCAGTACTTC; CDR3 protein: CASSYSRGRDIQYF
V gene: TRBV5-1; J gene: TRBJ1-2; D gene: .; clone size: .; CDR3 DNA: TGCGCCAGCAGCTTGGGGGGGCCTGGCTACACCTTC; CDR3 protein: CASSLGGPGYTF
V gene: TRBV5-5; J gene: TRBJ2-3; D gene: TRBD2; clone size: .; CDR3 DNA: TGTGCCAGCAGCCGTACCGGGACTAGCGGGGGAGGAGGCACAGATACGCAGTATTTT; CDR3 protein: CASSRTGTSGGGGTDTQYF
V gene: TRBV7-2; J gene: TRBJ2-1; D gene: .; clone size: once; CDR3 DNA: TGTGCCAGCAGCTTAGGTTGGGCTGGCAATGAGCAGTTCTTC; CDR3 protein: CASSLGWAGNEQFF
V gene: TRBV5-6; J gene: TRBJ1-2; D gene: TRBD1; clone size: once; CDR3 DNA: TGTGCCAGCAGCCTGCCGCCGACTCAGACAGGGAGGTATGGCTACACCTTC; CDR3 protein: CASSLPPTQTGRYGYTF
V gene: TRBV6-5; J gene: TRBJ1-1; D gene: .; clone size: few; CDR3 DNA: TGTGCCAGCAGCATAAGCAGGGGCACTGAAGCTTTCTTT; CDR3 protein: CASSISRGTEAFF
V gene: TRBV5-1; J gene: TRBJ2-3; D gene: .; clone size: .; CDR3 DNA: TGCGCCAGCAGCTTCCCAGGGGCCACAGATACGCAGTATTTT; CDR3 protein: CASSFPGATDTQYF
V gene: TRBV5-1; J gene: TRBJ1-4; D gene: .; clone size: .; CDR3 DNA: TGCGCCAGCAGGGCTGGTGCAACTAATGAAAAACTGTTTTTT; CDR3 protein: CASRAGATNEKLFF
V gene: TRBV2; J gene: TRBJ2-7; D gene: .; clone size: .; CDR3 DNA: TGTGCCAGCAGTGAAGGGTCAGGGCCACTCTACGAGCAGTACTTC; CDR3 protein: CASSEGSGPLYEQYF
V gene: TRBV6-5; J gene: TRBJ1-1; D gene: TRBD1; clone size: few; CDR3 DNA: TGTGCCAGCAGCTCCAGAGAGGGGGCGGGAACTGAAGCTTTCTTT; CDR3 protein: CASSSREGAGTEAFF
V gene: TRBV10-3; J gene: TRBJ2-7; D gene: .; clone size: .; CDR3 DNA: TGTGCCATCAGTGACTACGAAAAGAACCAGTACTTC; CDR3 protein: CAISDYEKNQYF
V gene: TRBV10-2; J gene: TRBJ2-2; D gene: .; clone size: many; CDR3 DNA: TGCGCCAGCACTTGGACAGAGCACACCGGGGAGCTGTTTTTT; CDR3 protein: CASTWTEHTGELFF
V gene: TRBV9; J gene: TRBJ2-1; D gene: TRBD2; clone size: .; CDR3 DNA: TGTGCCAGCAGCGTAATAACTAGCGGAGAGCAGTTCTTC; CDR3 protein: CASSVITSGEQFF
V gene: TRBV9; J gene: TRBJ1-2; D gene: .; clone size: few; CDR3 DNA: TGTGCCAGCAGCGTGTTAGTTAACTATGGCTACACCTTC; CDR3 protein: CASSVLVNYGYTF
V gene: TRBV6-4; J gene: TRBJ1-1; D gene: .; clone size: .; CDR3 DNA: TGTGCCAGCAGTGAATTCGGACCAAAGGGGGGGTCGGCTGAAGCTTTCTTT; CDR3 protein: CASSEFGPKGGSAEAFF
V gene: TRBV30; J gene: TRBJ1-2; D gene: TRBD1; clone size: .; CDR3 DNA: TGTGCCTGGAGCACCGGGACAGGGGTGGGCTACACCTTC; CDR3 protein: CAWSTGTGVGYTF
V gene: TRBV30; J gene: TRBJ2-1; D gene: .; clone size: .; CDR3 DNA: TGTGCCTGGAGTCTCTCGAATGAGCAGTTCTTC; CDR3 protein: CAWSLSNEQFF
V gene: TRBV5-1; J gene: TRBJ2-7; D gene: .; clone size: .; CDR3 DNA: TGCGCCAGCAGCCCACTAGGATCGAGGCCGAGCTCCTACGAGCAGTACTTC; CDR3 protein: CASSPLGSRPSSYEQYF
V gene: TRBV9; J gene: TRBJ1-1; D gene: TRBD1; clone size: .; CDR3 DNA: TGTGCCAGCAGCGTGCAGGGGGCGGGCACTGAAGCTTTCTTT; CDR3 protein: CASSVQGAGTEAFF
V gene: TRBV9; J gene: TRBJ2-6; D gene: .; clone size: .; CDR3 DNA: TGTGCCAGCAGCTTTGGGCCCCCCTCTGGGGCCAACGTCCTGACTTTC; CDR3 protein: CASSFGPPSGANVLTF
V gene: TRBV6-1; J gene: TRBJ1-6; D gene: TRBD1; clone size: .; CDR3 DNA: TGTGCCAGCAGCTCCCGGACAGGGGAAAATTCACCCCTCCACTTT; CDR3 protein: CASSSRTGENSPLHF
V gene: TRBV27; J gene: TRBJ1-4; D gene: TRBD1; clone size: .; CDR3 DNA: TGTGCCAGCAACCCCCCCGGGACAGTGAGTCCCAATGAAAAACTGTTTTTT; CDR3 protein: CASNPPGTVSPNEKLFF
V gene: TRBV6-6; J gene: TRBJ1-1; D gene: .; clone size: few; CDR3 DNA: TGTGCCAGCGGGGCAGGGGCCTTGAACACTGAAGCTTTCTTT; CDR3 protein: CASGAGALNTEAFF
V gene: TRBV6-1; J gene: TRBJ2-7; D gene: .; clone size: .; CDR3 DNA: TGTGCCAGCAGTGAAACCAGGGCCTACGAGCAGTACTTC; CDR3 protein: CASSETRAYEQYF
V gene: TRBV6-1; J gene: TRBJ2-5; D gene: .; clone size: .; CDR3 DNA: TGTGCCAGCAGCACAGGGTGGGAGACCCAGTACTTC; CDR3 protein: CASSTGWETQYF
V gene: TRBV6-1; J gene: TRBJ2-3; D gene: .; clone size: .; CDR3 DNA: TGTGCCAGCAGTGAATTTAGCCCCGATACGCAGTATTTT; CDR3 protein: CASSEFSPDTQYF
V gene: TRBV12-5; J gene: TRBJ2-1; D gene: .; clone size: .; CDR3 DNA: TGTGCTAGTGGCCAAACCCCCGGACAGTTCTCCTACAATGAGCAGTTCTTC; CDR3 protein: CASGQTPGQFSYNEQFF
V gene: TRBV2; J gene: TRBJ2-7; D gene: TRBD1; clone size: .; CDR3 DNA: TGTGCCAGCAGTGAAATCGGGACAGGGGAATACGAGCAGTACTTC; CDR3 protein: CASSEIGTGEYEQYF
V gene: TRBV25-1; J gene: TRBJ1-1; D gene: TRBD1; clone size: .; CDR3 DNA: TGTGCCAGCAGTGGACAGGGGACGACTGAAGCTTTCTTT; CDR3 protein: CASSGQGTTEAFF
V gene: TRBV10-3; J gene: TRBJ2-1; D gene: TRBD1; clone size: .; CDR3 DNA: TGTGCCATCAGTCCCGAGACAGGGAGCTCCTACAATGAGCAGTTCTTC; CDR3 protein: CAISPETGSSYNEQFF
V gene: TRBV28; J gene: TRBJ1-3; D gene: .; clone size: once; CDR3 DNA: TGTGCCAGCAGTCCCCCCGACAGTCTGAGCTCTGGAAACACCATATATTTT; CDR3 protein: CASSPPDSLSSGNTIYF
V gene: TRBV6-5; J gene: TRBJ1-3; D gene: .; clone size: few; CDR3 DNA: TGTGCCAGCAGTTACTCCGGGGGGGCCTCTGGAAACACCATATATTTT; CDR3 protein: CASSYSGGASGNTIYF
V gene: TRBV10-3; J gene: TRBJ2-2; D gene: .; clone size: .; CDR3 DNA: TGTGCCATCAAGACAGAGAACACCGGGGAGCTGTTTTTT; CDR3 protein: CAIKTENTGELFF
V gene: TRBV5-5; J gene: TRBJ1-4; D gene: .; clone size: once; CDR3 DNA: TGTGCCAGCAGCCGAGAGGGCCTCGGTGAAAAACTGTTTTTT; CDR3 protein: CASSREGLGEKLFF
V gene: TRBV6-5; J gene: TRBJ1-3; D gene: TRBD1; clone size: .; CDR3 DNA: TGTGCCAGCAGTGGACAGGGTGGAAACACCATATATTTT; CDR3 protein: CASSGQGGNTIYF
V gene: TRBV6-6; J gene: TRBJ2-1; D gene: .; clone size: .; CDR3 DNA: TGTGCCAGCAGGGACAGCTCCTACAATGAGCAGTTCTTC; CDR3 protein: CASRDSSYNEQFF
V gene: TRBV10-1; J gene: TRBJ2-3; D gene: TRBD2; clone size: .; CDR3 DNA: TGCGCCAGCAGGGGACTAGCGGGGGATACGCAGTATTTT; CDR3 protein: CASRGLAGDTQYF
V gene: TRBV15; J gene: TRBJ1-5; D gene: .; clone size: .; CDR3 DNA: TGTGCCACCAGCCCCCGTGGAGGGAATCAGCCCCAGCATTTT; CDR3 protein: CATSPRGGNQPQHF
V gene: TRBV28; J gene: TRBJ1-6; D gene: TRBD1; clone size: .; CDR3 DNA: TGTGCCAGCAGTTTTGGACAGGTTGGTTCCTATAATTCACCCCTCCACTTT; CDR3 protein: CASSFGQVGSYNSPLHF
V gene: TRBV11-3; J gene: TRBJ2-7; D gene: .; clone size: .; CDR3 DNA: TGTGCCAGCAGTTCCGATCAGGGGAACGAGCAGTACTTC; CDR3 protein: CASSSDQGNEQYF
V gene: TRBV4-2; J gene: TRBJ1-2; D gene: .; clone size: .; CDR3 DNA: TGTGCCAGCAGCCATGGTACAGGGTTAGGCTACACCTTC; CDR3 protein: CASSHGTGLGYTF
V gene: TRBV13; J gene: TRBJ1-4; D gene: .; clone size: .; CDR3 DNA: TGTGCCAGCAGCCCATCAAAGACCCGAGCGGGTGAAAAACTGTTTTTT; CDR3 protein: CASSPSKTRAGEKLFF